The clone carrying this T cell receptor (beta chain) came up a few times. Its antigen is unidentified. Germline V CDR1 and CDR2: SQVTM, ANQGSEA. Trimming removed 0 bases from V and 9 bases from J, with 24 bases in between. The CDR3 sequence is 17 residues long. Making the TCR beta libraries involved quantitative 5'-RACE with molecular barcodes. MiXCR, run by TCRdb on the 5' RACE reads, gives a single entry per CDR3 protein. The sample has about 400,000 distinct CDR3 sequences, roughly 20% seen once; the top ten hold roughly 13%. These data come from a study of CD8 T cells in ankylosing spondylitis. Study results and caveats: In ankylosing spondylitis patients, matched synovial fluid reportedly showed significant enrichment of disease-linked clones. Some motif variants had been reported before (in reactive arthritis synovial fluid and blood). Eight highly homologous variants made up a TCR beta motif, and this motif appeared characteristic of ankylosing spondylitis blood.

The TCR sequence derives from a male donor with ankylosing spondylitis or in good health (not recorded which). Sequenced sample: blood, either unsorted or a sorted T cell fraction (not recorded which). This sequence joins TRBV29-1 and TRBJ2-1, with D perhaps matching TRBD1 (6 bases). CDR3 sequence (DNA): TGCAGCGTTGAAGATCTGCGGTCGGCAGGGGAGATGGGTGAGCAGTTCTTC. Protein sequence: CSVEDLRSAGEMGEQFF.